These 7 T cell receptor beta chains were all obtained from the same sample, sequenced in a study of blood T cell repertoires in COVID-19. Sequencing used immunoSEQ multiplex PCR; TCRdb keeps in-frame clones, though not all of them. The sample lists 200,000 to 300,000 clones, more than 85% occurring once. Sample: peripheral blood. All receptors come from an older woman with active or convalescent COVID-19.

J is TRBJ1-3 and V is TRBV3-1 (or the pseudogene TRBV3-2); tentatively, D is TRBD1 (6 bases). The CDR3 contains 16 residues. Germline CDR1 is LGHDT and CDR2 is YNNKEL (reference sequence). V lost 1 base and J 2 bases, leaving 12 bases between the germline ends. The CDR3 DNA reads TGTGCCAGCAGCCAAGTAGGGGGACACCCTGGAAACACCATATATTTT. Amino acid sequence: CASSQVGGHPGNTIYF.

This rearrangement joins TRBV6-6 to TRBJ2-6, with D maybe TRBD1 (5 bases). The germline CDR1 and CDR2 sequences are MNHNY and SVGAGI (reference sequence). Trimming took off 2 bases at V and 3 bases at J, with 11 bases between the two ends. The CDR3 is 16 residues long. The CDR3 spells CASSYVPGFGANVLTF. The CDR3 bases are TGTGCCAGCAGTTACGTCCCAGGGTTTGGGGCCAACGTCCTGACTTTC.

This chain links TRBV5-6 with TRBJ1-2; 7 bases are a match to TRBD1. V shed 3 bases and J 8 bases; nucleotides not matched to a gene: 13. Germline V gene lookup returns CDR1 SGHDT and CDR2 YYEEEE. The CDR3 extends over 15 amino acids. The DNA of the CDR3 is TGTGCCAGCAGCTCCGTGTGGCAGGGGGACGGGGGCTACACCTTC. Translating it yields CASSSVWQGDGGYTF.

CDR3 nucleotide sequence: TGTGCCATCAAGGTAGACGGGGTTGTTGCCACTGAAGCTTTCTTT. Translation gives CAIKVDGVVATEAFF. The rearrangement uses TRBV10-3 and TRBJ1-1; D remains ambiguous. V gave up 7 bases and J gave up 4 bases, with 19 bases separating them. Germline lookup yields CDR1 ENHRY and CDR2 SYGVKD. The CDR3 has 15 residues.

This clone appeared a single time. The rearrangement links TRBV6-6 to TRBJ1-5; TRBD1 might be the D (6 bases). CDR3 length: 14 amino acids. Trimming removed 6 bases from V and 6 bases from J, with 15 bases in between. CDR1 and CDR2 from the germline V gene are MNHNY and SVGAGI (reference sequence). CDR3 sequence reads: CASRAGQIGQPQHF. In DNA, the CDR3 is TGTGCCAGCAGGGCCGGACAGATCGGTCAGCCCCAGCATTTT.

The V gene is TRBV3-1 (or the pseudogene TRBV3-2), the J gene TRBJ2-2; 7 nucleotides align to TRBD1. The length of the CDR3 is 16 residues. Germline V gene lookup returns CDR1 LGHDT and CDR2 YNNKEL (reference sequence). Trimming at V came to 3 bases and at J to 4 bases, leaving 8 bases not matched to a gene. The CDR3 spells CASSHTTGAPTGELFF. The CDR3 DNA sequence: TGTGCCAGCAGCCACACCACAGGGGCTCCCACCGGGGAGCTGTTTTTT.

The V and J genes are TRBV6-5 and TRBJ2-7, with a weak D call TRBD1 (5 bases). Trimming removed 6 bases at V and 2 bases at J, with 14 bases between. The CDR3 runs 14 residues. CDR1 and CDR2 from the germline V gene are MNHEY and SVGAGI. Written as DNA, the CDR3 is TGTGCCAGCAGCCAAACGACAGTCGCCTACGAGCAGTACTTC. Its protein is CASSQTTVAYEQYF.